This is a list of T cell receptor beta chains from one sample in a study of control samples from healthy donors and cancer patients. The protocol was immunoSEQ multiplex PCR, while the TCRdb copy is restricted to in-frame clones and leaves out a portion. The top ten clones hold over 6.5% of a sample with about 97,000 clones, around nine tenths of them seen once. Sequencing was performed on blood. These receptors all stem from a young man in good health. Each CDR3 is given with its conserved first and last residue. D genes are given only for firm matches. Clone size, where shown, is once, few, many, or a class for clones that have expanded.

d_call | j_call | v_call | clone_size | cdr3_nt | cdr3_aa
NA | TRBJ1-4 | TRBV7-8 | NA | TGTGCCAGCAGCTTATCATCTGGGAACGAAAAACTGTTTTTT | CASSLSSGNEKLFF
NA | TRBJ2-1 | TRBV19 | NA | TGTGCCAGTATGGAAGACCGTTACAATGAGCAGTTCTTC | CASMEDRYNEQFF
NA | TRBJ2-4 | TRBV4-3 | NA | TGCGCCAGCAGCCATTATCGTGGACAGAAAAACATTCAGTACTTC | CASSHYRGQKNIQYF
NA | TRBJ1-2 | TRBV3-1/TRBV3-2 | NA | TGTGCCAGCAGCCAAGCCTTAGGGGAGAACTATGGCTACACCTTC | CASSQALGENYGYTF
TRBD1 | TRBJ1-3 | TRBV28 | NA | TGTGCCAGCAGTTTATGGACAGGGATTTTAGGTGGAAACACCATATATTTT | CASSLWTGILGGNTIYF
TRBD2 | TRBJ2-3 | TRBV28 | NA | TGTGCCAGCAGTTTATGGGGGGACGCGGGAGGATCAGATACGCAGTATTTT | CASSLWGDAGGSDTQYF
NA | TRBJ1-1 | TRBV20-1 | once | TGCAGTGCTAGTTTCGGATCCCCCACTGAAGCTTTCTTT | CSASFGSPTEAFF
TRBD2 | TRBJ2-5 | TRBV5-1 | NA | TGCGCCAGCAGCTTGGAAAGCGGGGGGGCAGGGGAGACCCAGTACTTC | CASSLESGGAGETQYF
TRBD2 | TRBJ2-1 | TRBV19 | NA | TGTGCCAGTAGTATGGGTAGCGGGAGTAATGAGCAGTTCTTC | CASSMGSGSNEQFF
NA | TRBJ1-2 | TRBV6-1 | NA | TGTGCCAGCAGGGAACGAGACCTACTAACTAACTATGGCTACACCTTC | CASRERDLLTNYGYTF
TRBD1 | TRBJ2-2 | TRBV2 | NA | TGTGCCAGCAGTGACCCACTATCCGGGACAGGGAACACCGGGGAGCTGTTTTTT | CASSDPLSGTGNTGELFF